This entry lists 5 T cell receptor beta chains sequenced from one sample in a study of vaccination and CD4 T cells after COVID-19 (dated by TCRdb to between 2021 and 2023). The library was generated by PCR. TCRdb shows the sequencer as Illumina iSeq 100. TCR sequencing of DNA from cultured CD4+ T cells used the Oncomine TCR Beta short-read assay at the Johns Hopkins FTIC core. The raw public reads went through TCRdb reprocessing: fastp at Q25, MiXCR clone calling, in-frame beta chains kept. Rows matching on CDR3 protein sequence are summarized as one entry with the most common DNA and genes. In this sample the table shows approximately 6,900 distinct CDR3 sequences, roughly a quarter of which occur a single time. The top ten clones comprise roughly 32% of the sample. Interpreted using the paper, the treatment or condition label stands for: 10-day PBMC culture with coronavirus spike peptide pools or control peptides (ViraFEST assay). CD4+ T cells from unexposed donors were collected before the COVID-19 pandemic (2011-2018).

No antigen has been assigned to these receptors. The source material was CD4+ T cells from blood, cultured in vitro. These receptors came from a human donor in good health.

A few counts support this clonotype. The chain couples TRBV6-4 to TRBJ2-3, with TRBD2 identical over 8 bases. There are 14 residues in the CDR3. CDR1 is MRHNA, CDR2 SNTAGT, per germline. J gave up 2 bases and V 10 bases, and 8 bases lay outside the gene matches. CDR3 region: CATRTGGNTDTQYF. In DNA, the CDR3 is TGTGCCACCCGTACGGGGGGGAACACAGATACGCAGTATTTT.

The CDR3 DNA reads TGTGCCAGCAGTCGCGCAAGAAGAGTCTACAATGAGCAGTTCTTC. Amino acid sequence: CASSRARRVYNEQFF. The J gene is TRBJ2-1, the V gene TRBV6-1; the D is unclear. V lost 5 bases, J lost 3 bases, and 14 bases lay in between. The CDR3 spans 15 residues. Germline loops: CDR1 MNHNS, CDR2 SASEGT.

The chain joins TRBV6-1 to TRBJ2-5, with 10 bases identical to TRBD1. The V and J ends lost 6 bases and 3 bases, in that order; junction bases with no gene match: 10. From germline, CDR1 is MNHNS and CDR2 SASEGT. The CDR3 length is 16 residues. This CDR3 is CASRLHSGTGEETQYF. The CDR3 coding sequence is TGTGCCAGCAGGCTACACTCCGGGACAGGGGAAGAGACCCAGTACTTC.

The chain is built from TRBV10-2 and TRBJ2-2; 8 nucleotides match TRBD2. The junction had 5 bases not matched to a gene; V was cut back by 10 bases and J by 4 bases. The CDR3 length is 13 residues. The germline CDR1 and CDR2 sequences are WSHSY and SAAADI. The CDR3 here is CATTSGLTGELFF. For the CDR3, the DNA is TGCGCCACCACTAGCGGACTCACCGGGGAGCTGTTTTTT.

This clonotype was detected only a few times. The chain is built from TRBV12-3 or TRBV12-4 and TRBJ2-7; 8 bases align to TRBD2. The J segment lost 6 bases and the V segment lost 3 bases, leaving 7 bases of the junction unmatched. This CDR3 spans 14 amino acids. The CDR3 DNA reads TGTGCCAGCAGTTTGGACGCTAGCGGGCGCGAGCAGTACTTC. Protein: CASSLDASGREQYF.